The sequence of this TCR beta chain was determined in a study of control samples from healthy donors and cancer patients. Here immunoSEQ multiplex PCR was the method, and the copy in TCRdb shows in-frame clones only, minus some. The sample consists of approximately 100,000 clones, more than 90% of them appearing once. Germline loops: CDR1 LNHDA, CDR2 SQIVND (reference sequence). Trimming took off 8 bases at V and 10 bases at J, with 18 bases between the two ends. The CDR3 consists of 13 residues. This TCR derives from a human donor in good health. The donor label of this sample is uncertain. J is TRBJ1-5 and V is TRBV19; tentative D call: TRBD1 (6 bases). Sequenced sample: blood. The CDR3 DNA reads as TGTGCCAGTGGAGACAGGTCAGTGGGACCCCAGCATTTT. It encodes CASGDRSVGPQHF.